This passage covers 31 T cell receptor beta chains from one sample sequenced in a study of OX40 agonist ivuxolimab in advanced cancers. Assay used: immunoSEQ multiplex PCR; TCRdb lists only in-frame clones, some missing. Of about 74,000 clones listed, 86% are singletons. Sequencing used CD4+ or CD8+ T cells sorted from blood, obtained in a trial of the OX40 agonist ivuxolimab. The receptors originated from an adult with an advanced solid tumor such as melanoma, head and neck, liver or kidney cancer.

The V call is TRBV4-3, the J call TRBJ2-2, with D perhaps matching TRBD2 (6 bases). Looked up from germline, CDR1 is LGHNA and CDR2 is YSLEER. V gave up 1 base and J gave up 4 bases, with 7 bases separating them. There are 14 residues in the CDR3. Written as DNA, the CDR3 is TGCGCCAGCAGCCAAGGGGACTTCACCGGGGAGCTGTTTTTT. Amino acid sequence: CASSQGDFTGELFF.

This clone was recorded a few times. This rearrangement joins TRBV7-3 to TRBJ2-2; TRBD2 aligns across 8 bases. Per the germline V gene, CDR1 is SGHTA and CDR2 is FQGTGA. Losses at the gene ends were 3 bases for V and 4 bases for J; bases not matched to a gene: 1. The CDR3 spans 14 residues. CDR3: CASSFSGGTGELFF. The CDR3, as DNA: TGTGCCAGCAGCTTCAGCGGGGGCACCGGGGAGCTGTTTTTT. Using reference TRBV7-3 and TRBJ2-2 for the parts outside the CDR3, the full variable domain is GAGVSQTPSNKVTEKGKYVELRCDPISGHTALYWYRQSLGQGPEFLIYFQGTGAADDSGLPNDRFFAVRPEGSVSTLKIQRTERGDSAVYLCASSFSGGTGELFFGEGSRLTVL.

The rearrangement joins TRBV6-1 to TRBJ1-3; tentatively, D is TRBD1 (5 bases). Trimming cost V 7 bases and J 6 bases, with 10 bases left between them. Germline CDR1 and CDR2: MNHNS and SASEGT. The CDR3 totals 12 residues. CDR3 amino acids: CASTGGKNTIYF. The CDR3 nucleotides are TGTGCCAGCACGGGGGGGAAAAACACCATATATTTT.

As concerns this clone: A read error may account for a junction end that differs from germline. The chain has TRBV2 and TRBJ2-4; 10 nucleotides match TRBD1. Germline assignment: CDR1 SNHLY and CDR2 FYNNEI. The CDR3 has 15 amino acids. This CDR3 is CASSFGTGEGNVQYF. The CDR3 bases are TGTGCCAGCAGTTTTGGGACAGGGGAAGGAAACGTTCAGTACTTC.

The chain recombines TRBV6-5 with TRBJ2-4; D not resolved. The CDR3 contains 15 residues. The ends were cut back, 0 bases at V and 6 bases at J, with 12 bases in the middle. Germline lookup yields CDR1 MNHEY and CDR2 SVGAGI. The chain's CDR3 is CASSYSNRLGNIQYF. For the CDR3, the DNA is TGTGCCAGCAGTTACTCGAATCGGCTAGGAAACATTCAGTACTTC.

This chain joins TRBV6-4 and TRBJ1-5; 7 nucleotides agree with TRBD1. V gave up 4 bases and J gave up 0 bases; unmatched junction bases: 6. From germline, CDR1 is MRHNA and CDR2 SNTAGT. This CDR3 spans 16 amino acids. DNA of the CDR3: TGTGCCAGCAGTGTTTGGACAGGACTTAGCAATCAGCCCCAGCATTTT. It encodes CASSVWTGLSNQPQHF.

The chain uses TRBV7-8 and TRBJ1-1; TRBD1 aligns across 7 bases. The CDR3 totals 14 residues. Germline V gene sequence: CDR1 SGHVS, CDR2 FQNEAQ. V was pared by 4 bases and J by 2 bases, with 4 bases of the junction left unmatched. In nucleotides, the CDR3 is TGTGCCAGCAGCTCACGGACAGGAAACACTGAAGCTTTCTTT. Its protein product is CASSSRTGNTEAFF.

Comment on this clone: The sample contains more than one DNA sequence encoding this CDR3. The chain uses TRBV7-8 and TRBJ1-2; the D is unclear. Trimming removed 5 bases from V and 7 bases from J, with 14 bases in between. Germline CDR1 SGHVS, CDR2 FQNEAQ. This CDR3 comprises 13 residues. CDR3 bases: TGTGCCAGCAGCCCCCATGGGAAGGGTGGCTACACCTTC. This encodes CASSPHGKGGYTF.

The chain couples TRBV10-3 to TRBJ2-5, with a tentative D call TRBD1 (5 bases). The ends were cut back, 0 bases at V and 6 bases at J, with 5 bases in the middle. The CDR3 is made up of 12 amino acids. From germline, CDR1 is ENHRY and CDR2 SYGVKD. In DNA, the CDR3 is TGTGCCATCAGTGAGTCGGGGCAGACCCAGTACTTC. Translation: CAISESGQTQYF.

This chain uses TRBV5-8 with TRBJ2-7; D is perhaps TRBD1 (6 bases). CDR1 is SGHTS and CDR2 is YDEGEE in the germline V gene. The CDR3 is 14 amino acids. Trimming removed 3 bases from V and 5 bases from J, with 15 bases in between. Written as DNA, the CDR3 is TGTGCCAGCAGCTGGGGGCCGGGTTGGGACGAGCAGTACTTC. The encoded protein is CASSWGPGWDEQYF.

V is TRBV30 and J is TRBJ1-2; no definite D call. The germline V and J ends were trimmed by 3 bases and 7 bases, with 12 bases remaining between them. Germline assignment: CDR1 GTSNPN and CDR2 SVGIG (reference sequence). The CDR3 runs to 12 residues. CDR3 protein: CAWRLALSGYTF. Written as DNA, the CDR3 is TGTGCCTGGAGGCTCGCGTTGAGTGGCTACACCTTC.

The rearrangement joins TRBV4-3 to TRBJ1-1; D ambiguous. The V and J ends lost 0 bases and 4 bases respectively, with 12 bases between them. Germline loops: CDR1 LGHNA, CDR2 YSLEER. The CDR3 runs 15 residues. This chain's CDR3 is CASSQDDGVGTEAFF. The CDR3 DNA follows: TGCGCCAGCAGCCAAGATGACGGGGTTGGCACTGAAGCTTTCTTT.

The CDR3 protein is CASSQEEGWQGRAKNIQYF. The DNA of the CDR3 is TGTGCCAGCAGCCAAGAGGAAGGGTGGCAGGGTAGGGCCAAAAACATTCAGTACTTC. V gene TRBV4-2 combines with J gene TRBJ2-4; D is possibly TRBD1 (5 bases). V shed 0 bases and J shed 1 base, with 19 bases lying between them. The V gene's germline CDR1 is LGHNA and CDR2 YNFKEQ. The length of the CDR3 is 19 residues.

The J gene is TRBJ2-6, the V gene TRBV19; TRBD1 matches 8 bases. After removal of 5 bases from V and 0 bases from J, the junction contained 0 bases not matched to a gene. Germline CDR1 and CDR2: LNHDA and SQIVND (reference sequence). The CDR3 has 15 residues. The CDR3 reads CASSDRGSGANVLTF. The CDR3 DNA follows: TGTGCCAGTAGTGACAGGGGCTCTGGGGCCAACGTCCTGACTTTC.

Turning to this clone: The same CDR3 is also encoded by other DNA sequences in this sample. The gene calls are TRBV18 and TRBJ1-1; no reliable D call. This CDR3 region has 13 residues. V lost 3 bases, J lost 1 base, and 6 bases lay in between. Germline V gene sequence: CDR1 KGHSH, CDR2 LQKENI. The CDR3, as DNA: TGTGCCAGCTCACCGACTGGGAACACTGAAGCTTTCTTT. Translated: CASSPTGNTEAFF.

The V call is TRBV30, the J call TRBJ1-4; 7 bases fit TRBD1. Unmatched junction bases numbered 7, after V lost 0 bases and J lost 0 bases. This CDR3 contains 17 residues. Germline lookup yields CDR1 GTSNPN and CDR2 SVGIG (reference sequence). CDR3 protein: CAWSVRTGHATNEKLFF. The DNA of the CDR3 is TGTGCCTGGAGTGTACGGACAGGACATGCAACTAATGAAAAACTGTTTTTT.

A single count supports this clone. The chain joins TRBV6-5 to TRBJ1-1; no firm D call. Germline lookup yields CDR1 MNHEY and CDR2 SVGAGI. Trimming removed 0 bases at V and 0 bases at J, with 8 bases between. The CDR3 is made up of 15 amino acids. CDR3 residues: CASSYSRALNTEAFF. The CDR3 bases are TGTGCCAGCAGTTACTCGCGGGCACTGAACACTGAAGCTTTCTTT.

The chain employs TRBV6-1 and TRBJ2-5; D gene unclear. Germline V gene lookup returns CDR1 MNHNS and CDR2 SASEGT. CDR3 size: 14 residues. Between the trimmed V and J ends, which lost 2 bases and 1 base, there was a span of 8 bases. CDR3 amino acids: CASSEMVSQETQYF. CDR3 coding DNA: TGTGCCAGCAGTGAAATGGTCAGCCAAGAGACCCAGTACTTC.

The chain combines TRBV9 with TRBJ1-4; D gene ambiguous. Trimming took off 0 bases at V and 0 bases at J, with 6 bases between the two ends. Germline CDR1 SGDLS, CDR2 YYNGEE. The CDR3 contains 15 residues. CDR3 sequence: CASSVGDATNEKLFF. The DNA for the CDR3 is TGTGCCAGCAGCGTAGGTGATGCAACTAATGAAAAACTGTTTTTT.

V usage is TRBV30 and J usage is TRBJ1-2; a weak D match, TRBD1 (5 bases). The CDR3 has 14 amino acids. With 6 bases removed from V and 4 bases from J, the gap between germline ends came to 18 bases. The germline CDR1 and CDR2 sequences are GTSNPN and SVGIG (reference sequence). The CDR3 spells CACVLGPGGYGYTF. The CDR3 DNA reads TGTGCCTGCGTCTTGGGACCCGGTGGCTATGGCTACACCTTC.

V is TRBV5-3 and J is TRBJ2-1; D unclear. TRBV5-3 is identified as an open reading frame with a role that is uncertain. The CDR3 sequence is 16 residues long. V lost 5 bases and J 1 base, leaving 16 bases between the germline ends. CDR3 in amino acids: CARRSNRTSSYNEQFF. The DNA of the CDR3 is TGTGCCAGAAGATCAAACAGAACTTCGTCCTACAATGAGCAGTTCTTC.

The chain uses TRBV7-3 and TRBJ2-6, with D perhaps TRBD2 (5 bases). The CDR3 consists of 16 residues. The V end was cut by 6 bases, the J end by 0 bases, with 12 bases between. CDR1 and CDR2 from the germline V gene are SGHTA and FQGTGA. The CDR3 loop is CASRSGGSSGANVLTF. In nucleotides, the CDR3 is TGTGCCAGCAGATCCGGTGGGAGCTCTGGGGCCAACGTCCTGACTTTC.

The V call is TRBV15, the J call TRBJ1-5, with 7 bases identical to TRBD1. The V gene end was trimmed by 3 bases and the J gene end by 7 bases; junction bases not matched to a gene: 9. This CDR3 comprises 15 residues. Germline CDR1 LNHNV, CDR2 YYDKDF (reference sequence). Here the CDR3 DNA reads TGTGCCACCAGCAGGGACAGGATTTTAGCGCAGCCCCAGCATTTT. The encoded protein is CATSRDRILAQPQHF.

This chain joins TRBV5-4 and TRBJ1-2; D uncertain. Per the germline V gene, CDR1 is SGHNT and CDR2 is YYREEE (reference sequence). Trimming removed 6 bases from V and 4 bases from J, with 10 bases in between. The CDR3 runs 12 residues. This CDR3 reads CASTQRGYGYTF. The CDR3 DNA sequence: TGTGCCAGCACCCAACGGGGCTATGGCTACACCTTC.

V and J are TRBV19 and TRBJ2-3, with D perhaps matching TRBD1 (6 bases). The germline CDR1 and CDR2 sequences are LNHDA and SQIVND (reference sequence). V lost 3 bases to trimming and J lost 4 bases, with 17 bases between them. There are 16 residues in the CDR3. The CDR3 coding sequence is TGTGCCAGTAGTATTCACGCCAGGGGCACCGCAGATACGCAGTATTTT. Its translation: CASSIHARGTADTQYF. The full variable domain, rest sourced from reference TRBV19 and TRBJ2-3, is DGGITQSPKYLFRKEGQNVTLSCEQNLNHDAMYWYRQDPGQGLRLIYYSQIVNDFQKGDIAEGYSVSREKKESFPLTVTSAQKNPTAFYLCASSIHARGTADTQYFGPGTRLTVL.

This chain connects TRBV7-2 to TRBJ1-6, with 9 nucleotides matching TRBD1. Germline CDR1 reads SGHTA; CDR2 reads FQGNSA. The CDR3 sequence is 15 residues long. The trim removed 5 bases at V and 8 bases at J, leaving 7 bases unmatched. The CDR3 protein is CASSPWTGVDSPLHF. The CDR3 DNA reads as TGTGCCAGCAGCCCATGGACAGGGGTGGATTCACCCCTCCACTTT.

V is TRBV5-4 and J is TRBJ1-3, with 9 bases matching TRBD1. V shed 4 bases, J shed 3 bases, and the junction held 5 bases outside the gene matches. The CDR3 is 15 amino acids. CDR1 and CDR2 from the germline V gene are SGHNT and YYREEE (reference sequence). This CDR3 reads CASSPGQGIGNTIYF. Here the CDR3 DNA reads TGTGCCAGCAGCCCGGGACAGGGAATTGGAAACACCATATATTTT.

The chain carries TRBV5-1 and TRBJ1-1; 8 nucleotides line up with TRBD1. This CDR3 contains 15 residues. With 7 bases clipped from V and 0 bases from J, the junction kept 8 bases outside the gene matches. The germline V gene encodes CDR1 SGHRS and CDR2 YFSETQ. CDR3 sequence (DNA): TGCGCCAGCCTGCCGGGACAGGCGATGAACACTGAAGCTTTCTTT. It yields the protein CASLPGQAMNTEAFF.

The chain's CDR3 is CASSIGGDRGQPQHF. The CDR3 nucleotides read TGTGCCAGTAGTATAGGGGGGGATAGGGGTCAGCCCCAGCATTTT. The rearrangement uses TRBV19 and TRBJ1-5, with a possible D match to TRBD1 (5 bases). Germline lookup yields CDR1 LNHDA and CDR2 SQIVND (reference sequence). Trimming shortened V by 1 base and J by 6 bases, and 13 bases separated the two germline ends. The CDR3 loop spans 15 amino acids.

This chain joins TRBV6-6 and TRBJ2-7, with TRBD1 identical over 7 bases. Germline assignment: CDR1 MNHNY and CDR2 SVGAGI (reference sequence). V lost 8 bases and J lost 3; bases outside the gene matches: 7. The length of the CDR3 is 13 residues. CDR3 sequence (DNA): TGTGCCAGCGGGACAGCTCTCTTCTACGAGCAGTACTTC. It yields the protein CASGTALFYEQYF.

The CDR3 sequence is CASSLNGQGARGYTF. DNA of the CDR3: TGTGCCAGCAGCCTCAATGGGCAGGGGGCGCGAGGCTACACCTTC. The genes are TRBV6-4 and TRBJ1-2, with TRBD1 matching over 8 bases. The CDR3 extends over 15 amino acids. V shed 6 bases and J 8 bases; nucleotides not matched to a gene: 14. The germline CDR1 and CDR2 sequences are MRHNA and SNTAGT.